This T cell receptor (beta chain) comes out of a study of siplizumab effects on memory and regulatory T cells. Study-wide results and limits: No assignable naive or memory phenotype existed for roughly 75-95% of proliferating CD4+ or CD8+ clones. The Treg-derived share of mappable alloreactive CD4+ clones averaged about 74% with siplizumab and around 26% in controls. There appeared to be greater diversity in naive T cells than in memory cells, and naive T cells seemed major contributors to the alloresponse.

This CDR3 contains 17 residues. Germline V gives CDR1 SGHRS, CDR2 YFSETQ. The ends were cut back, 0 bases at V and 0 bases at J, with 10 bases in the middle. Generated by immunoSEQ multiplex PCR, the TCRdb table keeps only in-frame clones and is missing some. This sample has over 100,000 clones, with about 92% found just once. About this clone: Its matching antigen is unknown.

The sample was Tregs sorted from blood. The origin of this receptor is a human donor in good health. V is TRBV5-1 and J is TRBJ2-6; the D gene is possibly TRBD2 (6 bases). The CDR3 loop reads CASSLVRGGSGANVLTF. CDR3 nucleotides: TGCGCCAGCAGCTTGGTTCGGGGAGGCTCTGGGGCCAACGTCCTGACTTTC.